Following are 21 T cell receptor beta chains from one sample sequenced in a study of brain T cells in children with intractable seizures. TCRdb keeps only in-frame clones here, not all; method: immunoSEQ multiplex PCR. Of about 350,000 clones in the sample, 93% were seen once. Regarding time point: blood from clinic visit 5 months post-surgery; TSC patient then seizure free. The sequences come from peripheral blood, collected about 5 months after surgery. The receptors shown here come from a boy in the first two years of life with tuberous sclerosis and intractable seizures.

V and J are TRBV4-1 and TRBJ1-1; D might be TRBD1 (5 bases). V lost 6 bases to trimming and J lost 0 bases, with 11 bases between them. The CDR3 spans 14 residues. The V gene's germline CDR1 is MGHRA and CDR2 YSYEKL. The CDR3 loop reads CASRLTVMNTEAFF. Written as DNA, the CDR3 is TGCGCCAGCAGGCTGACAGTTATGAACACTGAAGCTTTCTTT.

The V gene is TRBV11-3, the J gene TRBJ2-7; D gene ambiguous. The CDR3 loop spans 14 amino acids. The ends were cut back, 5 bases at V and 2 bases at J, with 13 bases in the middle. Germline values: CDR1 SGHNT, CDR2 YENEEA. CDR3 region: CASSSVLSAYEQYF. In nucleotides, the CDR3 is TGTGCCAGCAGCAGCGTTCTAAGCGCCTACGAGCAGTACTTC.

The chain links TRBV7-9 to TRBJ2-2, with unresolved D. Germline CDR1 reads SEHNR; CDR2 reads FQNEAQ (reference sequence). V lost 2 bases and J lost 8, with 15 bases in between. This CDR3 has 15 amino acids. The CDR3 nucleotides read TGTGCCAGCAGCTTATTGGCAAACACGAGGGGGGAGCTGTTTTTT. Translated, it gives CASSLLANTRGELFF. Combining the CDR3 with reference TRBV7-9 and TRBJ2-2 gives the whole variable domain DTGVSQNPRHKITKRGQNVTFRCDPISEHNRLYWYRQTLGQGPEFLTYFQNEAQLEKSRLLSDRFSAERPKGSFSTLEIQRTEQGDSAMYLCASSLLANTRGELFFGEGSRLTVL.

V gene TRBV27 combines with J gene TRBJ2-1; 7 nucleotides line up with TRBD2. The CDR3 is 15 amino acids. CDR1 and CDR2 from the germline V gene are MNHEY and SMNVEV (reference sequence). V dropped 2 bases and J dropped 3; count of bases not matched to a gene: 4. CDR3 region: CASSLSGAFYNEQFF. CDR3 DNA sequence: TGTGCCAGCAGTTTAAGCGGGGCATTCTACAATGAGCAGTTCTTC.

The chain employs TRBV28 and TRBJ1-2; D perhaps matches TRBD1 (5 bases). Germline loops: CDR1 MDHEN, CDR2 SYDVKM. The CDR3 is made up of 14 amino acids. Trimming took 3 bases from V and 5 from J, leaving 13 bases between them. CDR3 in DNA: TGTGCCAGCAGTTTTATTGGGACCGGATATGGCTACACCTTC. Translating gives CASSFIGTGYGYTF.

The J gene is TRBJ2-3, the V gene TRBV4-1; D assignment may be TRBD1 or TRBD2 (6 bases each). The germline gives CDR1 MGHRA, CDR2 YSYEKL. This CDR3 spans 14 amino acids. Trimming cost V 8 bases and J 3 bases, with 15 bases left between them. CDR3 protein: CASSRGRETDTQYF. The CDR3 DNA reads TGCGCCAGCTCCCGGGGGCGAGAAACAGATACGCAGTATTTT.

The chain has TRBV3-1 (or the pseudogene TRBV3-2) and TRBJ1-3, with D possibly matching TRBD1 (5 bases). Germline V gene sequence: CDR1 LGHDT, CDR2 YNNKEL (reference sequence). The CDR3 runs 16 residues. V lost 0 bases and J lost 0, with 9 bases in between. The CDR3 coding sequence is TGTGCCAGCAGCCAAGAGGGGGGGTCCTCTGGAAACACCATATATTTT. Protein sequence: CASSQEGGSSGNTIYF.

Concerning this clone: One junction end disagrees with the germline gene, perhaps due to a read error. The V call is TRBV7-3, the J call TRBJ2-2; TRBD1 matches at 9 bases. The CDR3 runs 15 residues. CDR1 is SGHTA and CDR2 is FQGTGA in the germline V gene. The CDR3 sequence is CASSLTGGVGGELFF. In nucleotides, the CDR3 is TGTGCCAGCAGCCTAACAGGGGGCGTTGGCGGGGAGCTGTTTTTT.

V is TRBV6-1 and J is TRBJ2-1, with D unclear. The CDR3 extends over 10 amino acids. The V end lost 5 bases, the J end lost 4 bases, and 0 bases lay between the germline ends. Per germline, CDR1 MNHNS and CDR2 SASEGT. CDR3 sequence: CASSYNEQFF. The DNA for the CDR3 is TGTGCCAGCAGTTACAATGAGCAGTTCTTC.

The chain combines TRBV27 with TRBJ1-5; D not certain. This CDR3 spans 14 amino acids. Between the trimmed V and J ends, which lost 5 bases and 2 bases, there was a span of 10 bases. Germline V gene data show CDR1 as MNHEY and CDR2 as SMNVEV (reference sequence). Here the CDR3 reads CASSTSEGNQPQHF. CDR3 nucleotides: TGTGCCAGCAGTACCTCGGAGGGCAATCAGCCCCAGCATTTT.

The V gene is TRBV7-9, the J gene TRBJ2-7, with D tentatively TRBD1 or TRBD2 (6 bases each). CDR1 and CDR2 from the germline V gene are SEHNR and FQNEAQ (reference sequence). Trimming shortened V by 0 bases and J by 6 bases, and 9 bases separated the two germline ends. The CDR3 contains 13 residues. The CDR3 sequence: CASSLARGAEQYF. Written as DNA, the CDR3 is TGTGCCAGCAGCTTAGCTAGGGGGGCCGAGCAGTACTTC.

V is TRBV7-2 and J is TRBJ1-2, with 9 bases that match TRBD1. The CDR3 extends over 15 amino acids. Germline trimming cut 5 bases from V and 4 bases from J; bases unmatched to any gene: 8. Germline V CDR1 and CDR2: SGHTA, FQGNSA. The CDR3, as DNA: TGTGCCAGCAGCCCTAGTGCGGGACAGGGCTATGGCTACACCTTC. This codes for CASSPSAGQGYGYTF.

This chain connects TRBV6-5 to TRBJ1-2, with D uncertain. The V gene's germline CDR1 is MNHEY and CDR2 SVGAGI. The CDR3 spans 12 residues. V dropped 8 bases and J dropped 5 bases, with 12 bases sitting between them. The DNA for the CDR3 is TGTGCCAGCGGCTACCGGCGGTATGGCTACACCTTC. It is translated as CASGYRRYGYTF.

This chain connects TRBV5-1 to TRBJ1-1, with no clear D. V lost 2 bases and J 4 bases, leaving 18 bases between the germline ends. CDR3 size: 16 residues. The germline V gene has CDR1 SGHRS and CDR2 YFSETQ. The CDR3: CASSFWARAWRTEAFF. CDR3 bases: TGCGCCAGCAGCTTTTGGGCCCGGGCCTGGCGCACTGAAGCTTTCTTT.

This clone was recorded only once. The V and J genes are TRBV29-1 and TRBJ1-1; 7 bases map to TRBD1. The junction had 9 bases not matched to a gene; V was cut back by 4 bases and J by 4 bases. Germline V gene data show CDR1 as SQVTM and CDR2 as ANQGSEA. This CDR3 has 14 amino acids. The CDR3 region has the DNA TGCAGCGTTGCCTCCGACAGGGAAGGCACTGAAGCTTTCTTT. Translated: CSVASDREGTEAFF.

V is TRBV6-2 or TRBV6-3 and J is TRBJ2-1; D is uncertain. This CDR3 comprises 17 residues. V was clipped by 0 bases and J by 2 bases, with 14 bases between them. In germline, CDR1 is MNHEY, CDR2 SVGEGT. The CDR3 DNA is TGTGCCAGCAGTTACTCGGCGAAGGGATGGGCCTACAATGAGCAGTTCTTC. It codes for CASSYSAKGWAYNEQFF.

The chain recombines TRBV27 with TRBJ2-6; D is undetermined. Germline V lookup: CDR1 MNHEY, CDR2 SMNVEV (reference sequence). The ends were cut back, 9 bases at V and 1 base at J, with 7 bases in the middle. The CDR3 is 13 residues long. CDR3 DNA: TGTGCCAGTATAGGTTCTGGGGCCAACGTCCTGACTTTC. It codes for CASIGSGANVLTF.

The chain couples TRBV6-4 to TRBJ2-1; 11 nucleotides agree with TRBD2. Looked up from germline, CDR1 is MRHNA and CDR2 is SNTAGT. This CDR3 region has 15 residues. J gave up 3 bases and V 6 bases, and 4 bases lay outside the gene matches. CDR3 DNA sequence: TGTGCCAGCAGCGAGGGACTAGCGGTCTACAATGAGCAGTTCTTC. Its protein is CASSEGLAVYNEQFF.

V usage is TRBV21-1 and J usage is TRBJ2-3; the D segment call TRBD1 is taken from the table without a DNA check. TRBV21-1 is a pseudogene locus. The CDR3 length is 19 residues. The CDR3 here is CASSKTRGLPPASTDTQYF. CDR3 DNA: TGTGCCAGCAGCAAAACAAGGGGTCTCCCCCCAGCGAGCACAGATACGCAGTATTTT.

The chain links TRBV4-1 to TRBJ2-2; D perhaps matches TRBD1 (6 bases). This CDR3 is 15 amino acids long. Trimming removed 3 bases at V and 7 bases at J, with 15 bases between. Looked up from germline, CDR1 is MGHRA and CDR2 is YSYEKL. The CDR3 region is CASSHPTGNGGELFF. The DNA for the CDR3 is TGCGCCAGCAGCCACCCGACAGGCAATGGCGGGGAGCTGTTTTTT.

The chain carries TRBV10-2 and TRBJ1-6, with 10 bases that match TRBD1. This CDR3 has 15 amino acids. V lost 2 bases and J lost 7; bases outside the gene matches: 2. Germline CDR1 and CDR2: WSHSY and SAAADI. In DNA form, the CDR3 reads TGCGCCAGCAGTGAGGACAGGGGGCGGAATTCACCCCTCCACTTT. Translating it yields CASSEDRGRNSPLHF.